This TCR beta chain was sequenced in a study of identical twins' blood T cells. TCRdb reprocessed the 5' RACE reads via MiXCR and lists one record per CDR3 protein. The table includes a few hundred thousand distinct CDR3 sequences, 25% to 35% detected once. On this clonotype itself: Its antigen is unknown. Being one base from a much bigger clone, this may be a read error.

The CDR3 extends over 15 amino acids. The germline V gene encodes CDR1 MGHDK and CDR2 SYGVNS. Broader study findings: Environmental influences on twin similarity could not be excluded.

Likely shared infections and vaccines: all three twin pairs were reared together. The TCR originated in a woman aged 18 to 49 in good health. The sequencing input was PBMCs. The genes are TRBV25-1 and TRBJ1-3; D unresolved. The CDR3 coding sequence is TGTGCCAGCAGTGAACGGAGTTTCTCTGGAAACGCCATATATTTT. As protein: CASSERSFSGNAIYF.